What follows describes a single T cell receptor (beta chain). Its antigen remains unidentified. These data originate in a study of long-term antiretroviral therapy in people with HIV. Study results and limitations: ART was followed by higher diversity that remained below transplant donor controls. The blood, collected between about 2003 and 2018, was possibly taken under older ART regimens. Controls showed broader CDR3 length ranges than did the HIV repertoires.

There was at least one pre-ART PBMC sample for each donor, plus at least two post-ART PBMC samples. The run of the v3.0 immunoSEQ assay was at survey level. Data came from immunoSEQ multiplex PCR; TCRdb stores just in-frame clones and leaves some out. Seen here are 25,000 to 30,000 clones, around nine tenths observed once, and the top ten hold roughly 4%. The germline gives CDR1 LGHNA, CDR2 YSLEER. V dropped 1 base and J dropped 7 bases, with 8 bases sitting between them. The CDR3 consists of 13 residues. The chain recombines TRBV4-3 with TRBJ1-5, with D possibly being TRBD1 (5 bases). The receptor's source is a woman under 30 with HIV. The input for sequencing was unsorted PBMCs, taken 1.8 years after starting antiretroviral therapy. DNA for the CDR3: TGCGCCAGCAGCCAAGGGAGGGACCAGCCCCAGCATTTT. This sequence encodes CASSQGRDQPQHF.